Each of the 9 T cell receptor beta chains below was sequenced from the same sample in a study of response to subunit inactivated influenza vaccine. TCRdb re-called the RT-PCR reads through MiXCR, storing one row per CDR3 protein. Counted here are almost 250,000 distinct CDR3 sequences, 10% to 15% occurring once; the ten biggest clones make up about 8%. Sequencing was performed on non-naive T cells sorted from PBMCs, taken roughly 2 weeks before vaccination. The receptor set was obtained from a middle-aged man who received an inactivated influenza vaccine.

This clonotype was detected a few times. The rearrangement joins TRBV28 to TRBJ1-1; possible D gene TRBD1, 6 bases. The germline V and J ends were trimmed by 6 bases and 11 bases, with 13 bases remaining between them. CDR3 length equals 11 residues. Germline CDR1 is MDHEN and CDR2 is SYDVKM. In nucleotides, the CDR3 is TGTGCCAGCAGCAACAGGGTGGAGGCTTTCTTT. Amino acids: CASSNRVEAFF.

This clonotype occurred a few times. The rearrangement links TRBV7-9 to TRBJ2-2; TRBD1 matches at 11 bases. CDR3 length: 14 amino acids. Germline V gene sequence: CDR1 SEHNR, CDR2 FQNEAQ (reference sequence). Germline trimming cut 10 bases from V and 6 bases from J; bases unmatched to any gene: 7. CDR3 residues: CAISGTGGPGELFF. Written as DNA, the CDR3 is TGTGCCATTTCCGGGACAGGGGGACCCGGGGAGCTGTTTTTT.

This clonotype was observed many times. The J gene is TRBJ2-4, the V gene TRBV6-2 or TRBV6-3; 8 bases fit TRBD1. CDR3 size: 17 residues. CDR1 MNHEY and CDR2 SVGEGT come from the germline V gene. The trim removed 5 bases at V and 2 bases at J, leaving 11 bases unmatched. In DNA, the CDR3 is TGTGCCAGCAGTACTCGACAGGGGATAGATACCAAAAACATTCAGTACTTC. Translated, it gives CASSTRQGIDTKNIQYF.

The V and J genes are TRBV7-6 and TRBJ2-7, with TRBD2 as a possible D gene (6 bases). Germline V CDR1 and CDR2: SGHVS, FNYEAQ. The germline V and J ends were trimmed by 5 bases and 3 bases, with 17 bases remaining between them. The CDR3 contains 15 residues. The CDR3 protein is CASSPRGGVNYEQYF. The CDR3 bases are TGTGCCAGCAGCCCGCGTGGCGGGGTAAACTACGAGCAGTACTTC.

This clonotype showed up just a few times. V usage is TRBV20-1 and J usage is TRBJ2-1, with 12 bases lining up with TRBD2. CDR3 length: 16 residues. V shed 6 bases and J 6 bases; nucleotides not matched to a gene: 12. The germline V gene encodes CDR1 DFQATT and CDR2 SNEGSKA (reference sequence). The CDR3 here is CSAETSGRAFGNEQFF. The CDR3 nucleotides are TGCAGTGCGGAGACTAGCGGGAGAGCTTTTGGCAATGAGCAGTTCTTC.

This clonotype was seen only a few times. The rearrangement links TRBV20-1 to TRBJ1-5; 8 bases agree with TRBD1. Germline CDR1 is DFQATT and CDR2 is SNEGSKA (reference sequence). CDR3 length: 12 amino acids. J was trimmed by 10 bases and V by 6 bases; bases with no gene match: 8. DNA for the CDR3: TGCAGTGCAAAGACAGGGGACCTACCCCAGCATTTT. Translating it yields CSAKTGDLPQHF.

This clonotype was observed a few times. As DNA, the CDR3 is TGTGCCAGCAGTCGAAGCCCCCTGGAGACCCAGTACTTC. It yields the protein CASSRSPLETQYF. The chain is built from TRBV27 and TRBJ2-5, with D hard to call. Germline V gene lookup returns CDR1 MNHEY and CDR2 SMNVEV (reference sequence). The CDR3 length is 13 residues. V was pared by 5 bases and J by 5 bases, with 12 bases between.

This clonotype appeared many times. This chain joins TRBV5-6 and TRBJ2-3; 7 nucleotides agree with TRBD1. The CDR3 covers 16 residues. From germline, CDR1 is SGHDT and CDR2 YYEEEE. The V segment lost 5 bases and the J segment 2 bases; nucleotides outside the gene matches: 11. The CDR3 DNA reads as TGTGCCAGCAGTTTCACAGGGGCCACCGTCACAGATACGCAGTATTTT. Translating gives CASSFTGATVTDTQYF.

This clonotype has more than one count but fewer than ten. The J gene is TRBJ1-1, the V gene TRBV7-9, with unresolved D. V lost 3 bases and J 2 bases, leaving 4 bases between the germline ends. The CDR3 sequence is 12 residues long. Germline CDR1 is SEHNR and CDR2 is FQNEAQ (reference sequence). The CDR3 region is CASSFTNTEAFF. The CDR3 coding sequence is TGTGCCAGCAGCTTTACAAACACTGAAGCTTTCTTT.